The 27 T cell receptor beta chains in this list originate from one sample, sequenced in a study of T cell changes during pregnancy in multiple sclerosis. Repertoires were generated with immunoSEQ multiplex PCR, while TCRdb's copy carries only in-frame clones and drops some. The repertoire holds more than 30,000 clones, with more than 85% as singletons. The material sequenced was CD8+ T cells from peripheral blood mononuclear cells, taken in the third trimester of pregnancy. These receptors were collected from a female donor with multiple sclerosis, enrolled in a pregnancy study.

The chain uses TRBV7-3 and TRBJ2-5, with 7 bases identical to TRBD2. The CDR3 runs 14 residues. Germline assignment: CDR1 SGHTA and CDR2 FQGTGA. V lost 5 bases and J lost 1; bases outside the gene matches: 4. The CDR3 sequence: CASSKSGGQETQYF. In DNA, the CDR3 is TGTGCCAGCAGCAAGTCGGGGGGCCAAGAGACCCAGTACTTC.

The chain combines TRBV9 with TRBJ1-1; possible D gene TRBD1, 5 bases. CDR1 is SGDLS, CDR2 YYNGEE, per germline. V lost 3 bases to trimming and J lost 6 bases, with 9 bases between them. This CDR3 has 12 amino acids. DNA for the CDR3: TGTGCCAGCAGCGGGGGGGGATCTGAAGCTTTCTTT. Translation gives CASSGGGSEAFF.

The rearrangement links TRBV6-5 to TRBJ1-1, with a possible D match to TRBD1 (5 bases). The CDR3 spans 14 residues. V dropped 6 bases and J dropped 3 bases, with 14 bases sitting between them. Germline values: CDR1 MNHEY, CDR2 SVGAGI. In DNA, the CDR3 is TGTGCCAGCAGCCCTGGGGGGGAGGACACTGAAGCTTTCTTT. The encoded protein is CASSPGGEDTEAFF.

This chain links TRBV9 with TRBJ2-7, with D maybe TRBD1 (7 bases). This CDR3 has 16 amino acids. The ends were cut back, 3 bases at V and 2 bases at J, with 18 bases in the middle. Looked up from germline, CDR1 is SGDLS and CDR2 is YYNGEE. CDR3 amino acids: CASSEGLTGRTYEQYF. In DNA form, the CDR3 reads TGTGCCAGCAGCGAGGGCTTGACAGGGAGGACCTACGAGCAGTACTTC.

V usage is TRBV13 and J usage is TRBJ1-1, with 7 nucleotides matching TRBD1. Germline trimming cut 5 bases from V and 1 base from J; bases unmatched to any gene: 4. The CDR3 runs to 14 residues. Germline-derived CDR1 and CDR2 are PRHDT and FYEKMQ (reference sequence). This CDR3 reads CASSPGTENTEAFF. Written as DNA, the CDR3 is TGTGCCAGCAGCCCCGGGACAGAGAACACTGAAGCTTTCTTT.

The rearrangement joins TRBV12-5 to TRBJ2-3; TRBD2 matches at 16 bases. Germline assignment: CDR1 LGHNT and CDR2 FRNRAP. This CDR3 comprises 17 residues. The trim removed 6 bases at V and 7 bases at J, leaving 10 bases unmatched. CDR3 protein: CASGYGTSGGGGNTQYF. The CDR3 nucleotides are TGTGCTAGTGGATACGGGACTAGCGGGGGGGGTGGGAATACGCAGTATTTT.

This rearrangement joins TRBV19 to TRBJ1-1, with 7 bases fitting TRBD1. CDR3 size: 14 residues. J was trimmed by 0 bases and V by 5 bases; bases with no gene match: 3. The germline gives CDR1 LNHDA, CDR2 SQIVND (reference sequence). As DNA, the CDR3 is TGTGCCAGTAGTTTACAGGGGATGAACACTGAAGCTTTCTTT. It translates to CASSLQGMNTEAFF.

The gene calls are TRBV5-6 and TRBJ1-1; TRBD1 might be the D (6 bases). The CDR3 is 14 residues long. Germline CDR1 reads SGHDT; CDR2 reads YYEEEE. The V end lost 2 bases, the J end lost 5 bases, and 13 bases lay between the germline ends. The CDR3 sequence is CASSFGQGRTEAFF. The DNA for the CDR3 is TGTGCCAGCAGCTTCGGGCAGGGGAGAACTGAAGCTTTCTTT.

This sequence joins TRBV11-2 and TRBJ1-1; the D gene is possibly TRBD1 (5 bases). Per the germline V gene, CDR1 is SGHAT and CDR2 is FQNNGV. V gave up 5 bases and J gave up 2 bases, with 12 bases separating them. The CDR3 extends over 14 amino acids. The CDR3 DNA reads TGTGCCAGCAGCCCGATTGGACAAAACACTGAAGCTTTCTTT. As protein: CASSPIGQNTEAFF.

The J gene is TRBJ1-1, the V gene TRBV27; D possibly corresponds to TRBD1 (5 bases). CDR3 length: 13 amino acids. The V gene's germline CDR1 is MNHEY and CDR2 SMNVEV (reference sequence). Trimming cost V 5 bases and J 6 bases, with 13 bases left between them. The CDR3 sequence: CASSPYGGAEAFF. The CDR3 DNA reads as TGTGCCAGCAGTCCCTACGGAGGGGCTGAAGCTTTCTTT.

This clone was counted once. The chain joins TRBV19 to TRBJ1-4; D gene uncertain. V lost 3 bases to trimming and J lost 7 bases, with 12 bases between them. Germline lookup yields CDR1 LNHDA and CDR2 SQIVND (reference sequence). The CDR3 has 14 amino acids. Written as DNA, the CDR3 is TGTGCCAGTAGTATGGGAGAGTGGGGTGAAAAACTGTTTTTT. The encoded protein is CASSMGEWGEKLFF.

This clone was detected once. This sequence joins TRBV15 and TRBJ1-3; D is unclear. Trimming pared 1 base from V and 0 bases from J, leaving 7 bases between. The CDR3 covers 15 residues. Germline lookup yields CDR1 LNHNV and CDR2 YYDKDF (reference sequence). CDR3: CATSRGEVSGNTIYF. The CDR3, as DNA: TGTGCCACCAGCAGAGGAGAGGTCTCTGGAAACACCATATATTTT.

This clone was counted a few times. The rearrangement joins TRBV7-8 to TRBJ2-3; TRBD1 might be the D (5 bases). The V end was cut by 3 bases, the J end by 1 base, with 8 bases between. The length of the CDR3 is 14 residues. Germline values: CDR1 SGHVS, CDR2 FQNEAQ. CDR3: CASSFQTGTDTQYF. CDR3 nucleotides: TGTGCCAGCAGCTTTCAGACAGGCACAGATACGCAGTATTTT.

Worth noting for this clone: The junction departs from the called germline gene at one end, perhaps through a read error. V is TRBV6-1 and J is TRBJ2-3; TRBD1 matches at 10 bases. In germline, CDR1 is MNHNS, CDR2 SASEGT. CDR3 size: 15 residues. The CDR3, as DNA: TGTGCCAGCAGCGAAGGGACAGGGGAAGCAGATACGCAGTATTTT. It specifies CASSEGTGEADTQYF.

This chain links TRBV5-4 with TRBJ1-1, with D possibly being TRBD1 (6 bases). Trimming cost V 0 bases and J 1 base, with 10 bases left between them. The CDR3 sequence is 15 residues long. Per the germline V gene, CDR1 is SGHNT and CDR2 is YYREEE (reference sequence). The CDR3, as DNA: TGTGCCAGCAGCTTGGAGGGGGGGGAGAACACTGAAGCTTTCTTT. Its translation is CASSLEGGENTEAFF. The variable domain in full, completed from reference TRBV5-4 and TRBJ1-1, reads ETGVTQSPTHLIKTRGQQVTLRCSSQSGHNTVSWYQQALGQGPQFIFQYYREEENGRGNFPPRFSGLQFPNYSSELNVNALELDDSALYLCASSLEGGENTEAFFGQGTRLTVV.

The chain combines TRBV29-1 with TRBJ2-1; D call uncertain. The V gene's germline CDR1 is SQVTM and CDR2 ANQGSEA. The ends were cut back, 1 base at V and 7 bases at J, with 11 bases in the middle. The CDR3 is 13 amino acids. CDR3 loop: CSVEVRTPNEQFF. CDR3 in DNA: TGCAGCGTTGAAGTAAGAACTCCGAATGAGCAGTTCTTC.

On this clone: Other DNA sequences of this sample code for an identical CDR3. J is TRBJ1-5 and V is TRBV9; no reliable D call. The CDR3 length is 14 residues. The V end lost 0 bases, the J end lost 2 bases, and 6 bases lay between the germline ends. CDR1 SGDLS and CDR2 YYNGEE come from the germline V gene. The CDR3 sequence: CASSVGGRNQPQHF. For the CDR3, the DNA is TGTGCCAGCAGCGTAGGAGGGCGCAATCAGCCCCAGCATTTT.

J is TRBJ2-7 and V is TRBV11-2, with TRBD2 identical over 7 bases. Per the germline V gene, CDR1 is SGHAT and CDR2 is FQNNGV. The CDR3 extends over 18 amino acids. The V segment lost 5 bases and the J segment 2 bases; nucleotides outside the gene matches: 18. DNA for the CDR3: TGTGCCAGCAGCCCACAACCGGAGGCGGGGGTAAACCCCTACGAGCAGTACTTC. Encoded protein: CASSPQPEAGVNPYEQYF.

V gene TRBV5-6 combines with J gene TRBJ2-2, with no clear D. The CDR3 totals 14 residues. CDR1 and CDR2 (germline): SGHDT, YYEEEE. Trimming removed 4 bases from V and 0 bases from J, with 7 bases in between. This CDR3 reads CASSPEANTGELFF. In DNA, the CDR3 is TGTGCCAGCAGCCCAGAAGCGAACACCGGGGAGCTGTTTTTT.

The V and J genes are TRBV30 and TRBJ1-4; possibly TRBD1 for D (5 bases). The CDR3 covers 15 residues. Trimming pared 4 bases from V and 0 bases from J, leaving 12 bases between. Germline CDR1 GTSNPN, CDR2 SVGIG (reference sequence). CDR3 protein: CAWNWGPATNEKLFF. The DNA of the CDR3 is TGTGCCTGGAATTGGGGCCCCGCAACTAATGAAAAACTGTTTTTT.

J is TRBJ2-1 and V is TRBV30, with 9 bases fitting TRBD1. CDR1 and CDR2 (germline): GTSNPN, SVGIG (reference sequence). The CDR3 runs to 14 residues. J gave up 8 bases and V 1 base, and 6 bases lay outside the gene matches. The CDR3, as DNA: TGTGCCTGGAGTGCCGGGACAGGGATCGATGAGCAGTTCTTC. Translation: CAWSAGTGIDEQFF.

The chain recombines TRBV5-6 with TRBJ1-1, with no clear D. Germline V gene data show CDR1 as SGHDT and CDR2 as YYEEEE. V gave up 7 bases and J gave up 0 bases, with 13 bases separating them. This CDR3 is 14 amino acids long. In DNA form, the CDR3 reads TGTGCCAGCGAGGACGGACTCATGAACACTGAAGCTTTCTTT. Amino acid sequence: CASEDGLMNTEAFF.

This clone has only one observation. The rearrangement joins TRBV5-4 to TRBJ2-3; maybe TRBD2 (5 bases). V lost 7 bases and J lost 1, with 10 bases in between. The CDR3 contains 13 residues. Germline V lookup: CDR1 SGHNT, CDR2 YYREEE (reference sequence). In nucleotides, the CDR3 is TGTGCCAGCGCAGCGGAGCGCACAGATACGCAGTATTTT. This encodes CASAAERTDTQYF.

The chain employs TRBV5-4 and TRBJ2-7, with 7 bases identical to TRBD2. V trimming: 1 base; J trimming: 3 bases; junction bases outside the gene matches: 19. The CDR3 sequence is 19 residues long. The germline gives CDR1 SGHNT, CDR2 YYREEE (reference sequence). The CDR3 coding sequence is TGTGCCAGCAGCTTGTGGGCTAGCGGTGCACCCCCCCCCTACTACGAGCAGTACTTC. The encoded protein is CASSLWASGAPPPYYEQYF. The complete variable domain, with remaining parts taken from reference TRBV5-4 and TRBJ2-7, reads ETGVTQSPTHLIKTRGQQVTLRCSSQSGHNTVSWYQQALGQGPQFIFQYYREEENGRGNFPPRFSGLQFPNYSSELNVNALELDDSALYLCASSLWASGAPPPYYEQYFGPGTRLTVT.

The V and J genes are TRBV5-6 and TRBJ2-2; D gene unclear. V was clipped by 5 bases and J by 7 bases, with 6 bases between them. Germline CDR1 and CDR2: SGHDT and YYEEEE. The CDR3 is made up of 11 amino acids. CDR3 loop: CASSTVGELFF. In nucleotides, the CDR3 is TGTGCCAGCAGTACGGTCGGGGAGCTGTTTTTT.

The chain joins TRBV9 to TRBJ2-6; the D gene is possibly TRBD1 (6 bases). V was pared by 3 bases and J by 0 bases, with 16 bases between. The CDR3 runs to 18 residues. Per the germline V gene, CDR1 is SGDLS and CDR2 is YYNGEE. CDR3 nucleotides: TGTGCCAGCAGCGGTTTCAGGGGACCCCTCTCTGGGGCCAACGTCCTGACTTTC. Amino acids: CASSGFRGPLSGANVLTF.

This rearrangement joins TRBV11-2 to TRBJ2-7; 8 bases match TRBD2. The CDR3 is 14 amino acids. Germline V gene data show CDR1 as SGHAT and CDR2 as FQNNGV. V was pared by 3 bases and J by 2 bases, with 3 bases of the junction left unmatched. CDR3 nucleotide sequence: TGTGCCAGCAGCTTCGGGCGGGGGGCCTACGAGCAGTACTTC. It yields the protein CASSFGRGAYEQYF.